Below are 19 T cell receptor beta chains sequenced from a single sample in a study of blood T cell repertoires in COVID-19. Method: immunoSEQ multiplex PCR; TCRdb's copy keeps in-frame clones and lacks some. The sample lists 150,000 or so clones, about 80% occurring once. Sequencing was carried out using peripheral blood. These TCRs come from a woman aged 40 to 50 with COVID-19, enrolled during active disease.

V and J are TRBV19 and TRBJ2-2; D remains unclear. The germline V gene has CDR1 LNHDA and CDR2 SQIVND (reference sequence). Trimming took 3 bases from V and 5 from J, leaving 7 bases between them. The CDR3 contains 13 residues. The CDR3 loop reads CASSIKLTGELFF. CDR3 nucleotide sequence: TGTGCCAGTAGTATTAAGCTTACCGGGGAGCTGTTTTTT.

The chain links TRBV6-5 to TRBJ1-3; maybe TRBD1 (5 bases). V dropped 4 bases and J dropped 4 bases, with 11 bases sitting between them. The CDR3 is 14 residues long. The germline gives CDR1 MNHEY, CDR2 SVGAGI. CDR3 amino acids: CASSLAGPGNTIYF. The DNA of the CDR3 is TGTGCCAGCAGTTTGGCAGGGCCGGGAAACACCATATATTTT.

The V gene is TRBV15, the J gene TRBJ2-7; D not certain. Germline V CDR1 and CDR2: LNHNV, YYDKDF (reference sequence). CDR3 length: 13 residues. V lost 0 bases to trimming and J lost 3 bases, with 6 bases between them. CDR3 nucleotide sequence: TGTGCCACCAGCAGAGATGCGAACTACGAGCAGTACTTC. Its translation is CATSRDANYEQYF.

The chain links TRBV5-4 to TRBJ2-1; D perhaps matches TRBD2 (6 bases). Germline V lookup: CDR1 SGHNT, CDR2 YYREEE (reference sequence). The CDR3 has 15 residues. Trimming shortened V by 0 bases and J by 0 bases, and 7 bases separated the two germline ends. The CDR3 here is CASSLGAGSYNEQFF. As DNA, the CDR3 is TGTGCCAGCAGCTTGGGAGCGGGCTCCTACAATGAGCAGTTCTTC.

This chain uses TRBV7-2 with TRBJ2-1; D perhaps matches TRBD2 (7 bases). V was pared by 5 bases and J by 6 bases, with 20 bases between. This CDR3 contains 16 residues. CDR1 SGHTA and CDR2 FQGNSA come from the germline V gene. The CDR3 is CASSPPERGQFNEQFF. CDR3 nucleotide sequence: TGTGCCAGCAGCCCCCCGGAGCGGGGACAATTCAATGAGCAGTTCTTC.

The chain joins TRBV7-9 to TRBJ1-5, with D perhaps matching TRBD1 (5 bases). V lost 5 bases and J lost 3, with 8 bases in between. Germline CDR1 is SEHNR and CDR2 is FQNEAQ (reference sequence). The CDR3 runs 13 residues. The CDR3 region has the DNA TGTGCCAGCAGCCAGGGTTACAATCAGCCCCAGCATTTT. Protein product: CASSQGYNQPQHF.

V usage is TRBV5-4 and J usage is TRBJ1-2; a weak D match, TRBD1 (6 bases). Germline V gives CDR1 SGHNT, CDR2 YYREEE (reference sequence). The CDR3 runs 14 residues. The V end lost 2 bases, the J end lost 3 bases, and 11 bases lay between the germline ends. The CDR3 loop is CASSFLTGDYGYTF. The CDR3 DNA is TGTGCCAGCAGCTTTCTGACAGGAGACTATGGCTACACCTTC.

The chain carries TRBV29-1 and TRBJ1-5, with 8 bases that match TRBD1. V shed 7 bases and J 2 bases; nucleotides not matched to a gene: 10. The CDR3 length is 15 residues. The germline CDR1 and CDR2 sequences are SQVTM and ANQGSEA. CDR3 DNA: TGCAGCGGAGGGGCCTTGACAGGGGGCAATCAGCCCCAGCATTTT. This gives the protein CSGGALTGGNQPQHF.

This CDR3 is CAWSVTGNYNEQFF. As DNA, the CDR3 is TGTGCCTGGAGTGTCACAGGGAACTACAATGAGCAGTTCTTC. The rearrangement uses TRBV30 and TRBJ2-1; possibly TRBD1 for D (6 bases). The CDR3 runs to 14 residues. The germline V gene encodes CDR1 GTSNPN and CDR2 SVGIG (reference sequence). Trimming pared 0 bases from V and 3 bases from J, leaving 9 bases between. Drawing the rest from reference TRBV30 and TRBJ2-1, the complete variable domain is SQTIHQWPATLVQPVGSPLSLECTVEGTSNPNLYWYRQAAGRGLQLLFYSVGIGQISSEVPQNLSASRPQDRQFILSSKKLLLSDSGFYLCAWSVTGNYNEQFFGPGTRLTVL.

This clone was recorded only once. The chain employs TRBV7-8 and TRBJ2-5, with D possibly matching TRBD2 (6 bases). The CDR3 covers 16 residues. Germline values: CDR1 SGHVS, CDR2 FQNEAQ. Trimming shortened V by 9 bases and J by 3 bases, and 23 bases separated the two germline ends. The CDR3 loop is CASRPRRRRDEETQYF. The CDR3 DNA reads TGTGCCAGTCGACCCAGACGAAGGAGGGATGAAGAGACCCAGTACTTC.

The chain carries TRBV4-2 and TRBJ2-2; the D gene is possibly TRBD1 (5 bases). Trimming stripped 0 bases from V and 2 bases from J, with 7 bases between. The CDR3 spans 15 residues. Germline assignment: CDR1 LGHNA and CDR2 YNFKEQ. The CDR3 DNA sequence: TGTGCCAGCAGCCAAGACAGGGAAAACACCGGGGAGCTGTTTTTT. This sequence encodes CASSQDRENTGELFF.

Judged by abundance, this clone is medium-sized. The V call is TRBV6-1, the J call TRBJ1-2; D not certain. The V gene's germline CDR1 is MNHNS and CDR2 SASEGT. V lost 0 bases and J 5 bases, leaving 28 bases between the germline ends. The CDR3 totals 20 residues. The CDR3 DNA follows: TGTGCCAGCAGTGAAGCTTACGAGGGTTCAAGTAGGGCCCGTCAATATGGCTACACCTTC. The encoded protein is CASSEAYEGSSRARQYGYTF.

This chain uses TRBV3-1 (or the pseudogene TRBV3-2) with TRBJ1-2; D may be TRBD1 (5 bases). This CDR3 comprises 14 residues. V was trimmed by 3 bases and J by 4 bases, leaving 12 bases between them. Germline-derived CDR1 and CDR2 are LGHDT and YNNKEL (reference sequence). CDR3 region: CASSQDNRGYGYTF. The CDR3 nucleotides read TGTGCCAGCAGCCAGGACAACCGAGGCTATGGCTACACCTTC.

The chain is built from TRBV28 and TRBJ1-1; D uncertain. The length of the CDR3 is 16 residues. Germline lookup yields CDR1 MDHEN and CDR2 SYDVKM. V shed 4 bases and J shed 0 bases, with 15 bases lying between them. The CDR3 nucleotides are TGTGCCAGCAGTTCTTGGAGGGATTCTATGAACACTGAAGCTTTCTTT. Its protein is CASSSWRDSMNTEAFF.

The V and J genes are TRBV12-5 and TRBJ2-3; a possible D gene is TRBD1 (6 bases). The CDR3 contains 14 residues. From germline, CDR1 is LGHNT and CDR2 FRNRAP. Between the trimmed V and J ends, which lost 5 bases and 1 base, there was a span of 10 bases. The CDR3 reads CASGKDSRTDTQYF. The CDR3 DNA reads as TGTGCTAGTGGTAAGGACAGTCGCACAGATACGCAGTATTTT.

The chain couples TRBV15 to TRBJ2-5, with TRBD1 matching 7 bases. This CDR3 has 16 residues. V was pared by 1 base and J by 5 bases, with 10 bases of the junction left unmatched. The germline V gene has CDR1 LNHNV and CDR2 YYDKDF (reference sequence). The CDR3 coding sequence is TGTGCCACCAGCAGAGCTGGGACAGCGGCATTGGAGACCCAGTACTTC. Encoded protein: CATSRAGTAALETQYF.

The chain employs TRBV28 and TRBJ2-4, with no clear D. From germline, CDR1 is MDHEN and CDR2 SYDVKM. The CDR3 runs to 11 residues. V lost 2 bases and J lost 8, with 4 bases in between. CDR3 in DNA: TGTGCCAGCAGTTTAAGAGACATTCAGTACTTC. Translated, it gives CASSLRDIQYF.

The chain uses TRBV9 and TRBJ1-2; TRBD1 is a possible D gene (6 bases). The germline gives CDR1 SGDLS, CDR2 YYNGEE. The CDR3 runs 12 residues. V lost 0 bases and J lost 6, with 6 bases in between. The CDR3 loop is CASSVGGHGYTF. The DNA of the CDR3 is TGTGCCAGCAGCGTAGGGGGGCATGGCTACACCTTC.

CDR3 in amino acids: CASVDRGRTEAFF. The CDR3 nucleotides are TGTGCCAGCGTCGACAGGGGGCGAACTGAAGCTTTCTTT. The V and J genes are TRBV19 and TRBJ1-1, with 10 nucleotides matching TRBD1. CDR1 is LNHDA and CDR2 is SQIVND in the germline V gene (reference sequence). The CDR3 extends over 13 amino acids. J was trimmed by 5 bases and V by 9 bases; bases with no gene match: 6.